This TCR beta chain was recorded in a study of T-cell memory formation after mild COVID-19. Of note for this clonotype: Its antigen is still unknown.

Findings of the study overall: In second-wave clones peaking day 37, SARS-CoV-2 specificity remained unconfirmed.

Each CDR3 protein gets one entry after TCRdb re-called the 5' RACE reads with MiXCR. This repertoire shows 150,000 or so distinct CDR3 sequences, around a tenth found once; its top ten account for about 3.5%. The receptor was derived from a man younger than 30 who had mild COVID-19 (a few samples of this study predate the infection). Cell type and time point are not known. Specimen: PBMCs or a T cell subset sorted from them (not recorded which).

The CDR3 DNA is TGTGCCAGCAGACCGCCGACTAGCGGGGGGGCCGCAGATACGCAGTATTTT. It yields the protein CASRPPTSGGAADTQYF. The V and J genes are TRBV5-4 and TRBJ2-3; 14 positions match TRBD2. With 5 bases clipped from V and 4 bases from J, the junction kept 9 bases outside the gene matches. The germline V gene encodes CDR1 SGHNT and CDR2 YYREEE (reference sequence). CDR3 length: 17 residues.